The rows below give T cell receptor beta chains drawn from one sample of a study of Ad26.COV2.S vaccination and SARS-CoV-2 variants. Here immunoSEQ multiplex PCR was the method, and the copy in TCRdb shows in-frame clones only, minus some. The data show some 390,000 clones, about nine tenths seen once. The sequenced sample was peripheral blood, obtained in a trial of Ad26.COV2.S vaccine versus placebo. These receptors were taken from a person aged 18-60 years who received the Ad26.COV2.S COVID-19 vaccine or a placebo. Each CDR3 is given with its conserved first and last residue. The order of the fields is clone size, J gene, V gene, D gene, CDR3 protein, CDR3 DNA. D genes are given only for firm matches. Only part of the rows carry a size: once, few, many, or a class if the clone is expanded.

.	TRBJ1-2	TRBV7-8	.	CASSLGASRDYGYTF	TGTGCCAGCAGCTTAGGGGCGTCACGGGACTATGGCTACACCTTC
.	TRBJ2-1	TRBV20-1	.	CSARDLVEQFF	TGCAGTGCTAGAGATCTAGTTGAGCAGTTCTTC
few	TRBJ1-3	TRBV5-8	.	CASAHRASGNTIYF	TGTGCCAGCGCCCACAGGGCCTCTGGAAACACCATATATTTT
.	TRBJ2-5	TRBV30	TRBD2	CALGLAGSETQYF	TGTGCCTTGGGACTAGCGGGATCTGAGACCCAGTACTTC
few	TRBJ2-6	TRBV7-3	TRBD1	CASSPHRGQGANVLTF	TGTGCCAGCAGCCCGCACAGGGGGCAAGGGGCCAACGTCCTGACTTTC
.	TRBJ2-1	TRBV29-1	TRBD2	CSGEKLAGLYNEQFF	TGCAGCGGGGAGAAATTAGCGGGACTCTACAATGAGCAGTTCTTC
.	TRBJ2-1	TRBV19	TRBD2	CATIRGSGRAGEQFF	TGTGCCACCATCCGGGGTAGCGGGAGGGCCGGGGAGCAGTTCTTC
.	TRBJ2-1	TRBV27	.	CASSLVTPRDEQFF	TGTGCCAGCAGTTTAGTGACGCCGCGGGATGAGCAGTTCTTC
once	TRBJ2-7	TRBV4-2	.	CASSQEKDGSHEQYF	TGTGCCAGCAGCCAAGAGAAGGATGGGTCGCACGAGCAGTACTTC
.	TRBJ2-1	TRBV27	TRBD2	CATPAWLAGGREQFF	TGTGCCACCCCCGCGTGGCTAGCGGGAGGCAGGGAGCAGTTCTTC
.	TRBJ2-4	TRBV11-3	TRBD2	CASSLGLAGGRGNIQYF	TGTGCCAGCAGCTTGGGACTAGCGGGGGGAAGAGGAAACATTCAGTACTTC
.	TRBJ2-1	TRBV20-1	.	CSAYLGGEQFF	TGCAGTGCTTACCTTGGTGGTGAGCAGTTCTTC
.	TRBJ1-1	TRBV5-1	.	CASSLNRPIEAFF	TGCGCCAGCAGCTTGAACAGGCCGATTGAAGCTTTCTTT
.	TRBJ2-1	TRBV14	.	CASSPDRNNEQFF	TGTGCCAGCAGCCCGGACAGAAACAATGAGCAGTTCTTC
.	TRBJ1-6	TRBV18	.	CASSPSAWGNSPLHF	TGTGCCAGCTCGCCTTCTGCCTGGGGGAATTCACCCCTCCACTTT
.	TRBJ2-7	TRBV6-6	.	CASSYSGSPYYEQYF	TGTGCCAGCAGTTACTCAGGGTCCCCCTACTACGAGCAGTACTTC
.	TRBJ2-2	TRBV29-1	.	CSVRGAPSGELFF	TGCAGCGTTAGGGGAGCCCCTTCCGGGGAGCTGTTTTTT
.	TRBJ2-7	TRBV19	TRBD2	CASSPHTGTSGSGSYEQYF	TGTGCCAGTAGTCCCCATACCGGGACTAGCGGGAGTGGGTCCTACGAGCAGTACTTC
.	TRBJ2-7	TRBV7-2	TRBD2	CASKSGGSVYEQYF	TGTGCCAGCAAGAGTGGCGGGAGCGTCTACGAGCAGTACTTC
.	TRBJ2-7	TRBV6-1	.	CASSEEGGTYEQYF	TGTGCCAGCAGTGAAGAAGGCGGAACCTACGAGCAGTACTTC
.	TRBJ1-2	TRBV28	TRBD1	CASSLIGGYYGYTF	TGTGCCAGCAGTTTGATAGGGGGCTACTATGGCTACACCTTC
.	TRBJ2-1	TRBV27	.	CASSFGGNEQFF	TGTGCCAGCAGTTTCGGCGGCAATGAGCAGTTCTTC
.	TRBJ2-3	TRBV28	.	CASFAGTRGTDTQYF	TGTGCCAGCTTCGCCGGGACCCGCGGGACAGATACGCAGTATTTT
.	TRBJ2-2	TRBV19	.	CASSIEVQGIGELFF	TGTGCCAGTAGTATAGAAGTCCAGGGAATCGGGGAGCTGTTTTTT
once	TRBJ1-5	TRBV19	.	CASSIRGEQPQHF	TGTGCCAGTAGTATAAGGGGGGAACAGCCCCAGCATTTT
.	TRBJ2-7	TRBV5-1	TRBD2	CASSLAWLAGGYEQYF	TGCGCCAGCAGCTTGGCCTGGCTAGCGGGGGGCTACGAGCAGTACTTC
.	TRBJ2-1	TRBV5-4	TRBD1	CASSSRTGRSYNEQFF	TGTGCCAGCAGCTCCAGGACAGGCCGCTCCTACAATGAGCAGTTCTTC
.	TRBJ2-7	TRBV28	TRBD1	CASSLTGGHYEQYF	TGTGCCAGCAGTTTAACAGGGGGGCACTACGAGCAGTACTTC
.	TRBJ2-2	TRBV7-3	.	CASSPGRSYAGELFF	TGTGCCAGCAGCCCGGGCCGAAGCTACGCCGGGGAGCTGTTTTTT
.	TRBJ2-1	TRBV9	.	CASSLLEGENEQFF	TGTGCCAGCAGCCTCCTCGAGGGGGAGAATGAGCAGTTCTTC
once	TRBJ1-2	TRBV25-1	TRBD1	CASSLGQYGYTF	TGTGCCAGCAGTTTGGGACAGTATGGCTACACCTTC
.	TRBJ1-5	TRBV7-2	.	CASSLWGSSNQPQHF	TGTGCCAGCAGCTTATGGGGGTCTAGCAATCAGCCCCAGCATTTT
.	TRBJ2-1	TRBV10-2	.	CASSQLMVGGAGGEQFF	TGCGCCAGCAGTCAACTCATGGTGGGAGGTGCCGGTGGTGAGCAGTTCTTC
once	TRBJ1-1	TRBV25-1	.	CASSLGGRLNTEAFF	TGTGCCAGCAGTCTAGGGGGGAGATTGAACACTGAAGCTTTCTTT
.	TRBJ2-3	TRBV24-1	.	CATSLTGGTDTQYF	TGTGCCACCAGTTTGACCGGTGGCACAGATACGCAGTATTTT
.	TRBJ1-2	TRBV29-1	.	CSVVGAPYGYTF	TGCAGCGTTGTGGGGGCTCCCTATGGCTACACCTTC
few	TRBJ2-2	TRBV6-5	.	CASNPGRTGELFF	TGTGCCAGCAACCCGGGTCGGACCGGGGAGCTGTTTTTT
.	TRBJ2-1	TRBV11-2	.	CASSLDVQRLGSYNEQFF	TGTGCCAGCAGCTTAGATGTTCAGCGGTTAGGCTCCTACAATGAGCAGTTCTTC
.	TRBJ1-5	TRBV10-3	.	CAITAGLNQPQHF	TGTGCCATCACGGCAGGGCTAAATCAGCCCCAGCATTTT
.	TRBJ2-7	TRBV7-3	.	CASSLTSDSYEQYF	TGTGCCAGCAGCTTAACTAGCGACTCCTACGAGCAGTACTTC
.	TRBJ2-3	TRBV3-1/TRBV3-2	TRBD2	CASRPETSGTRAPVDTQYF	TGTGCCAGCAGACCCGAAACTAGCGGGACGCGGGCTCCCGTGGATACGCAGTATTTT
.	TRBJ2-2	TRBV7-9	TRBD2	CASPVGASGNTGELFF	TGTGCCAGCCCCGTTGGGGCTAGCGGGAACACCGGGGAGCTGTTTTTT
.	TRBJ2-7	TRBV28	.	CATTAGGAGSYEQYF	TGTGCCACCACGGCCGGTGGGGCAGGATCCTACGAGCAGTACTTC
.	TRBJ2-3	TRBV7-3	.	CASSPSSRGDTQYF	TGTGCCAGCAGCCCCAGCTCCCGCGGAGATACGCAGTATTTT
.	TRBJ1-2	TRBV11-2	.	CASRNMDRMYGYTF	TGTGCCAGCAGGAACATGGACAGAATGTATGGCTACACCTTC